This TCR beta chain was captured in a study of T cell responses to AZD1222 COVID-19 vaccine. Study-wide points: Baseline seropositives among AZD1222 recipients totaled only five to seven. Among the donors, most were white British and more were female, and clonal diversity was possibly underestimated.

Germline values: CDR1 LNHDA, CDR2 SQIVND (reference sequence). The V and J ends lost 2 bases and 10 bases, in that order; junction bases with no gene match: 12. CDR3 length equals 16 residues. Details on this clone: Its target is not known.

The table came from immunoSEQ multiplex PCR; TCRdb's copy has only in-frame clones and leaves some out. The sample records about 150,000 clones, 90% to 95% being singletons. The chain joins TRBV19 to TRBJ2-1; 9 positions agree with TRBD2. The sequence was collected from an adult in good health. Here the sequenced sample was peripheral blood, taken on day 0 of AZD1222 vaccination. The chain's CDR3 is CASSISAGGPGGEQFF. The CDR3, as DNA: TGTGCCAGTAGTATATCCGCGGGGGGGCCGGGTGGAGAGCAGTTCTTC.